The 20 T cell receptor beta chains reported below all come from one sample, sequenced in a study of T cells in localized non-small cell lung cancer. Libraries were prepared by immunoSEQ multiplex PCR; TCRdb keeps only in-frame clonotypes and omits some of them. The repertoire includes tens of thousands of clones, approximately 91% of them detected once, and 22% sits in the top ten. Material: peripheral blood, obtained before any cancer treatment. The source of these receptors is a man aged 40 to 70 with stage I squamous cell lung carcinoma.

In this sample, this clone is large. Here the CDR3 reads CAIRKDREPNTEAFF. DNA for the CDR3: TGTGCCATCAGGAAGGACCGAGAACCGAACACTGAAGCTTTCTTT. The chain couples TRBV10-3 to TRBJ1-1, with D unclear. This CDR3 comprises 15 residues. The V end was cut by 6 bases, the J end by 1 base, with 15 bases between. Germline V gives CDR1 ENHRY, CDR2 SYGVKD.

This chain links TRBV9 with TRBJ1-1; D possibly corresponds to TRBD1 (6 bases). The CDR3 contains 13 residues. Germline V lookup: CDR1 SGDLS, CDR2 YYNGEE. The ends were cut back, 4 bases at V and 2 bases at J, with 9 bases in the middle. The chain's CDR3 is CASSLQGNTEAFF. The CDR3 nucleotides read TGTGCCAGCAGCTTACAGGGAAACACTGAAGCTTTCTTT.

The rearrangement joins TRBV6-4 to TRBJ1-1; D not resolved. The germline gives CDR1 MRHNA, CDR2 SNTAGT. The germline V and J ends were trimmed by 0 bases and 4 bases, with 9 bases remaining between them. The length of the CDR3 is 14 residues. In DNA form, the CDR3 reads TGTGCCAGCAGTGACTCGTCTGGATCCACTGAAGCTTTCTTT. As protein: CASSDSSGSTEAFF.

The rearrangement joins TRBV19 to TRBJ2-6, with no clear D. Germline V gene lookup returns CDR1 LNHDA and CDR2 SQIVND (reference sequence). V lost 1 base and J 0 bases, leaving 10 bases between the germline ends. This CDR3 is 17 amino acids long. CDR3 bases: TGTGCCAGTAGTATAGGCTACGGTGCCTCTGGGGCCAACGTCCTGACTTTC. Translating gives CASSIGYGASGANVLTF.

This clone appeared a few times. This chain joins TRBV2 and TRBJ2-1; 8 bases are a match to TRBD2. J lost 4 bases, V lost 4 bases, and 3 bases had no gene match. Germline CDR1 and CDR2: SNHLY and FYNNEI. This CDR3 has 14 residues. The CDR3 nucleotides read TGTGCCAGCAGTGTAGGCGGGGGGTACAATGAGCAGTTCTTC. Its protein product is CASSVGGGYNEQFF.

The chain joins TRBV11-2 to TRBJ2-1, with D perhaps given as TRBD1 or TRBD2 (6 bases each). Trimming removed 6 bases at V and 7 bases at J, with 13 bases between. The CDR3 length is 13 residues. From germline, CDR1 is SGHAT and CDR2 FQNNGV. The CDR3 DNA reads as TGTGCCAGCAGACTAAGGGGGGCGAATGAGCAGTTCTTC. Protein product: CASRLRGANEQFF. The full variable domain, rest sourced from reference TRBV11-2 and TRBJ2-1, is EAGVAQSPRYKIIEKRQSVAFWCNPISGHATLYWYQQILGQGPKLLIQFQNNGVVDDSQLPKDRFSAERLKGVDSTLKIQPAKLEDSAVYLCASRLRGANEQFFGPGTRLTVL.

As DNA, the CDR3 is TGTGCCAGCAGCGTAGCTAGTAGGGCAGATACGCAGTATTTT. The encoded protein is CASSVASRADTQYF. This chain joins TRBV9 and TRBJ2-3; no clear D gene. The CDR3 sequence is 14 residues long. V gave up 0 bases and J gave up 4 bases, with 9 bases separating them. Germline loops: CDR1 SGDLS, CDR2 YYNGEE.

The chain joins TRBV5-1 to TRBJ1-1, with 7 bases aligning to TRBD1. The J segment lost 1 base and the V segment lost 7 bases, leaving 4 bases of the junction unmatched. The CDR3 is made up of 13 amino acids. Looked up from germline, CDR1 is SGHRS and CDR2 is YFSETQ. The CDR3 DNA reads TGCGCCAGCTACCGGGACAGGAACACTGAAGCTTTCTTT. Residues: CASYRDRNTEAFF.

The rearrangement joins TRBV15 to TRBJ2-2; no clear D. V shed 4 bases and J shed 5 bases, with 14 bases lying between them. The germline V gene has CDR1 LNHNV and CDR2 YYDKDF (reference sequence). The CDR3 is 15 residues long. The DNA for the CDR3 is TGTGCCACCAGCAACTACCTTAGTGGAACCGGGGAGCTGTTTTTT. The encoded protein is CATSNYLSGTGELFF.

The chain has TRBV19 and TRBJ2-2; 9 positions agree with TRBD1. Germline V gene lookup returns CDR1 LNHDA and CDR2 SQIVND (reference sequence). The CDR3 is made up of 15 amino acids. After removal of 5 bases from V and 4 bases from J, the junction contained 5 bases not matched to a gene. As DNA, the CDR3 is TGTGCCAGTAGTCCGGACAGGGGCCCCACCGGGGAGCTGTTTTTT. This translates into CASSPDRGPTGELFF.

The gene calls are TRBV19 and TRBJ2-4, with TRBD2 identical over 10 bases. After removal of 5 bases from V and 6 bases from J, the junction contained 7 bases not matched to a gene. This CDR3 is built from 15 residues. The germline CDR1 and CDR2 sequences are LNHDA and SQIVND (reference sequence). The chain's CDR3 is CASSLAGAGGNIQYF. Here the CDR3 DNA reads TGTGCCAGTAGTCTAGCGGGGGCCGGGGGAAACATTCAGTACTTC.

There are a few counts of this clone. The V gene is TRBV7-2, the J gene TRBJ1-3; D is undetermined. The CDR3 length is 12 residues. In germline, CDR1 is SGHTA, CDR2 FQGNSA. V lost 3 bases and J lost 4, with 4 bases in between. CDR3 in amino acids: CASSLGGNTIYF. CDR3 DNA sequence: TGTGCCAGCAGCTTGGGGGGAAACACCATATATTTT.

The chain couples TRBV15 to TRBJ1-1, with D possibly matching TRBD1 (5 bases). CDR1 and CDR2 (germline): LNHNV, YYDKDF (reference sequence). V was shortened by 2 bases and J by 4 bases, with 8 bases between the two germline ends. CDR3 length: 13 residues. The CDR3 sequence: CATSRQGPTEAFF. The CDR3 DNA follows: TGTGCCACCAGCAGACAGGGTCCCACTGAAGCTTTCTTT.

The V and J genes are TRBV7-6 and TRBJ2-2; D is uncertain. The V gene lost 1 base and the J gene lost 3 bases, with 9 bases spanning the gap. The CDR3 has 15 residues. Per germline, CDR1 SGHVS and CDR2 FNYEAQ. The CDR3 is CASSLGADYTGELFF. CDR3 DNA sequence: TGTGCCAGCAGCTTAGGGGCAGACTACACCGGGGAGCTGTTTTTT.

The rearrangement links TRBV6-6 to TRBJ2-7; the D gene could be TRBD1 or TRBD2 (6 bases each). This CDR3 has 14 amino acids. Germline V gene lookup returns CDR1 MNHNY and CDR2 SVGAGI (reference sequence). Trimming stripped 5 bases from V and 5 bases from J, with 16 bases between. The chain's CDR3 is CASSEFWGADEQYF. The CDR3, as DNA: TGTGCCAGCAGTGAGTTTTGGGGGGCCGACGAGCAGTACTTC.

In this sample, this clone turned up once. V gene TRBV10-2 combines with J gene TRBJ2-7; D remains unclear. Germline CDR1 is WSHSY and CDR2 is SAAADI. The V end lost 3 bases, the J end lost 0 bases, and 3 bases lay between the germline ends. This CDR3 region has 12 residues. DNA of the CDR3: TGCGCCAGCAGTGACGGCTCCTACGAGCAGTACTTC. This sequence encodes CASSDGSYEQYF.

The chain has TRBV4-2 and TRBJ2-7; 8 bases align to TRBD2. Losses at the gene ends were 0 bases for V and 7 bases for J; bases not matched to a gene: 14. CDR3 length: 17 residues. From germline, CDR1 is LGHNA and CDR2 YNFKEQ. As DNA, the CDR3 is TGTGCCAGCAGCCAAGATGGTTTTAGGGCGGGGGGCAGTGAGCAGTACTTC. Protein: CASSQDGFRAGGSEQYF.

The V gene is TRBV19, the J gene TRBJ2-2; D is ambiguous. The CDR3 extends over 13 amino acids. V lost 1 base and J 2 bases, leaving 2 bases between the germline ends. Germline-derived CDR1 and CDR2 are LNHDA and SQIVND (reference sequence). The CDR3 reads CASSIANTGELFF. In DNA, the CDR3 is TGTGCCAGTAGTATAGCAAACACCGGGGAGCTGTTTTTT.

This clone appeared a few times. The chain combines TRBV4-2 with TRBJ1-1; D is possibly TRBD1 (6 bases). Trimming left V 0 bases short and J 1 base short, with 9 bases between. This CDR3 region has 15 residues. In germline, CDR1 is LGHNA, CDR2 YNFKEQ. CDR3 sequence reads: CASSQEKGGNTEAFF. CDR3 nucleotide sequence: TGTGCCAGCAGCCAAGAGAAGGGGGGGAACACTGAAGCTTTCTTT.

The chain couples TRBV6-5 to TRBJ1-2; D call uncertain. Deletions cut 8 bases from V and 5 bases from J, with 12 bases between. This CDR3 region has 12 residues. Germline CDR1 and CDR2: MNHEY and SVGAGI. The DNA for the CDR3 is TGTGCCAGCGGTAGGATTGGGTATGGCTACACCTTC. Protein product: CASGRIGYGYTF.